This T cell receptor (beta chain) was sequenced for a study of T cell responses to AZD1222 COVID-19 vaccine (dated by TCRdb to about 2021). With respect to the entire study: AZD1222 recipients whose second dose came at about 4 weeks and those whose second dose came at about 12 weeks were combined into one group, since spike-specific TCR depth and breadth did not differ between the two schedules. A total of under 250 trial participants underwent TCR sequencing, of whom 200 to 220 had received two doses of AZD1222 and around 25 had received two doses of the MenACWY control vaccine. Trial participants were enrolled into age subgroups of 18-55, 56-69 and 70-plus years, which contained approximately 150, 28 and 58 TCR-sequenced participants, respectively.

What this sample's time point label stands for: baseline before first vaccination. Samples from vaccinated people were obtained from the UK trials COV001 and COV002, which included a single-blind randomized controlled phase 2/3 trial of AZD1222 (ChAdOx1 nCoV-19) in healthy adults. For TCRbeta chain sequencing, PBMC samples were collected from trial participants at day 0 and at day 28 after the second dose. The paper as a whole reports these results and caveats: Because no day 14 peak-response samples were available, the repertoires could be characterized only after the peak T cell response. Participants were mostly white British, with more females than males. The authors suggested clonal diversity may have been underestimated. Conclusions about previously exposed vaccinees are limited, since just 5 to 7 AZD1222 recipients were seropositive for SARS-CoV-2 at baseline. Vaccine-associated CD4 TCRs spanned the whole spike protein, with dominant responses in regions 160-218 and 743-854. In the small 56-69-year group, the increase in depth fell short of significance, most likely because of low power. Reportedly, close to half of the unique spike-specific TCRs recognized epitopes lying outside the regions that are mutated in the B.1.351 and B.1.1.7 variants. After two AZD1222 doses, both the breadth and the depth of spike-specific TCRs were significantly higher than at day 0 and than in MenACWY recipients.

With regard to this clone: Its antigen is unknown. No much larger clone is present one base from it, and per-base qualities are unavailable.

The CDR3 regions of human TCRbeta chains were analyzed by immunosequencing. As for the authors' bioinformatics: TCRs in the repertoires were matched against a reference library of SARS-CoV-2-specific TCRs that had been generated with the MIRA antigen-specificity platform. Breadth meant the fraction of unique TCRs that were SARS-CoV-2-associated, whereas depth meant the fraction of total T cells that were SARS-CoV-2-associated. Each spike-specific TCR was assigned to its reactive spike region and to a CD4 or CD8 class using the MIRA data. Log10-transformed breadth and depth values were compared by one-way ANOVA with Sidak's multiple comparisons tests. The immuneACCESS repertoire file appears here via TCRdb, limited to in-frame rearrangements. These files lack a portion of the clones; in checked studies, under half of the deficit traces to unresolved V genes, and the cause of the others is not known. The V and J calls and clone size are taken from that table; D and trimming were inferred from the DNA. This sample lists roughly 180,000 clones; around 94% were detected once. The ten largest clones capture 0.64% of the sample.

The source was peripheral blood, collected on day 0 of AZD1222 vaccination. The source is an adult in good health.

The CDR3: CASLWDALYEQYF. At the DNA level, the sequence is TGTGCCAGCTTGTGGGACGCCCTTTACGAGCAGTACTTC. This receptor chain uses TRBV5-4 and TRBJ2-7; the D gene is tentatively TRBD1 or TRBD2, each matching 5 bases. The CDR3 spans 13 residues, from the cysteine through the phenylalanine. Only the CDR3 DNA is retained, 39 bases long and in frame from the first base. The trim is 7 bases for V and 4 bases for J, with a gap of 15 bases between the germline ends. The germline V gene encodes CDR1 SGHNT and CDR2 YYREEE (reference sequence).